These 23 T cell receptor beta chains came from one sample sequenced in a study of T cells in Graves' hyperthyroidism and ophthalmopathy. Regions amplified from RNA transcripts were the TCR beta CDR3 regions. First-round RT-PCR targeting the TCR CDR3 was performed with the HTBI primer set. TCRdb reprocessed the multiplex PCR reads with MiXCR, giving one entry per CDR3 protein. The sample records over 650,000 distinct CDR3 sequences, 16% being singletons. The sequenced sample was blood. Receptor source: a man aged 18-30 years with Graves' hyperthyroidism.

V is TRBV7-2 and J is TRBJ2-1, with D perhaps TRBD1 or TRBD2 (5 bases each). The CDR3 runs 16 residues. Germline values: CDR1 SGHTA, CDR2 FQGNSA. V was clipped by 5 bases and J by 4 bases, with 18 bases between them. CDR3 residues: CASSTPGPTLYNEQFF. The CDR3 bases are TGTGCCAGCAGCACCCCGGGACCAACCCTATACAATGAGCAGTTCTTC.

This chain links TRBV4-1 with TRBJ1-6; possibly TRBD1 for D (5 bases). CDR3 length: 17 amino acids. Trimming left V 0 bases short and J 4 bases short, with 13 bases between. CDR1 and CDR2 from the germline V gene are MGHRA and YSYEKL. The CDR3 region has the DNA TGCGCCAGCAGCCAAGAGTTCAGGGTATCTTATAATTCACCCCTCCACTTT. This translates into CASSQEFRVSYNSPLHF.

The chain uses TRBV24-1 and TRBJ2-1; no clear D. Deletions cut 4 bases from V and 5 bases from J, with 17 bases between. CDR1 KGHDR and CDR2 SFDVKD come from the germline V gene. The CDR3 is made up of 16 amino acids. The CDR3, as DNA: TGTGCCACCAGTGACCTACCCAGGAGAGGACACAATGAGCAGTTCTTC. Translation gives CATSDLPRRGHNEQFF.

The chain links TRBV27 to TRBJ1-4; D unclear. The CDR3 covers 14 residues. Trimming left V 1 base short and J 12 bases short, with 15 bases between. The germline V gene encodes CDR1 MNHEY and CDR2 SMNVEV (reference sequence). The CDR3 protein is CASSLYRNPAELFF. CDR3 in DNA: TGTGCCAGCAGTTTATATAGAAACCCAGCAGAACTGTTTTTT. The full variable domain, with the rest looked up from reference TRBV27 and TRBJ1-4, is EAQVTQNPRYLITVTGKKLTVTCSQNMNHEYMSWYRQDPGLGLRQIYYSMNVEVTDKGDVPEGYKVSRKEKRNFPLILESPSPNQTSLYFCASSLYRNPAELFFGSGTQLSVL.

V is TRBV19 and J is TRBJ1-1, with 7 bases lining up with TRBD1. V shed 7 bases, J shed 11 bases, and the junction held 10 bases outside the gene matches. This CDR3 has 12 residues. Germline values: CDR1 LNHDA, CDR2 SQIVND (reference sequence). CDR3 nucleotide sequence: TGTGCCAGTAACACAGGGGCGGGGGAGGCTTTCTTT. This gives the protein CASNTGAGEAFF.

This clonotype showed up many times. Here the CDR3 DNA reads TGTGCCAGCAGTTTAGCCGGGACTAGTTTTAATGAGCAGTTCTTC. Translation gives CASSLAGTSFNEQFF. V gene TRBV28 combines with J gene TRBJ2-1; 8 nucleotides match TRBD2. Trimming removed 2 bases from V and 7 bases from J; junction bases left unmatched: 7. Germline V gives CDR1 MDHEN, CDR2 SYDVKM. This CDR3 is 15 amino acids long.

This chain uses TRBV19 with TRBJ2-1, with 8 nucleotides matching TRBD2. This CDR3 contains 14 residues. Germline trimming cut 6 bases from V and 6 bases from J; bases unmatched to any gene: 7. The germline gives CDR1 LNHDA, CDR2 SQIVND (reference sequence). CDR3 bases: TGTGCCAGTAGCGGGAGGGTTCGAGGCAATGAGCAGTTCTTC. Translating gives CASSGRVRGNEQFF. Full variable domain (outside the CDR3, taken from reference TRBV19 and TRBJ2-1): DGGITQSPKYLFRKEGQNVTLSCEQNLNHDAMYWYRQDPGQGLRLIYYSQIVNDFQKGDIAEGYSVSREKKESFPLTVTSAQKNPTAFYLCASSGRVRGNEQFFGPGTRLTVL.

This clonotype has ten or more counts. This chain connects TRBV3-1 to TRBJ2-3; 13 bases align to TRBD2. The CDR3 extends over 17 amino acids. V was clipped by 4 bases and J by 1 base; unmatched bases: 5. Germline V CDR1 and CDR2: LGHDT, YNNKEL (reference sequence). The CDR3 DNA sequence: TGTGCCAGCAGCCGGACTAGCGGGAGTTATGGCACAGATACGCAGTATTTT. Translating gives CASSRTSGSYGTDTQYF.

The sample holds many counts of this clonotype. The chain combines TRBV12-3 or TRBV12-4 with TRBJ2-5; TRBD2 matches 7 bases. The junction had 2 bases not matched to a gene; V was cut back by 2 bases and J by 5 bases. The CDR3 totals 13 residues. CDR3 DNA sequence: TGTGCCAGCAGTTTAAGGGAGGGGGAGACCCAGTACTTC. This codes for CASSLREGETQYF.

The gene calls are TRBV14 and TRBJ2-2; 9 nucleotides line up with TRBD2. V was clipped by 0 bases and J by 7 bases; unmatched bases: 0. The CDR3 has 14 residues. CDR1 and CDR2 (germline): SGHDN, FVKESK. CDR3 sequence: CASSQELAGGELFF. In nucleotides, the CDR3 is TGTGCCAGCAGCCAAGAACTAGCGGGCGGGGAGCTGTTTTTT. The whole variable domain, remainder taken from reference TRBV14 and TRBJ2-2, is EAGVTQFPSHSVIEKGQTVTLRCDPISGHDNLYWYRRVMGKEIKFLLHFVKESKQDESGMPNNRFLAERTGGTYSTLKVQPAELEDSGVYFCASSQELAGGELFFGEGSRLTVL.

This clonotype was observed many times. V gene TRBV29-1 combines with J gene TRBJ2-1; D perhaps matches TRBD2 (5 bases). The CDR3 covers 15 residues. Trimming removed 2 bases from V and 0 bases from J, with 11 bases in between. In germline, CDR1 is SQVTM, CDR2 ANQGSEA. Written as DNA, the CDR3 is TGCAGCGTTGAACTCATAGCGACCTCCTACAATGAGCAGTTCTTC. Protein product: CSVELIATSYNEQFF.

In its sample, this clonotype was seen many times. This chain joins TRBV12-3 or TRBV12-4 and TRBJ2-1, with D possibly called TRBD1 or TRBD2 (5 bases each). The CDR3 totals 15 residues. Deletions cut 6 bases from V and 4 bases from J, with 16 bases between. CDR3 residues: CASRPRDHPYNEQFF. DNA for the CDR3: TGTGCCAGCAGGCCCCGGGACCACCCGTACAATGAGCAGTTCTTC.

This clonotype has only a few counts. This rearrangement joins TRBV5-6 to TRBJ2-7; D is unresolved. Looked up from germline, CDR1 is SGHDT and CDR2 is YYEEEE. V shed 2 bases and J shed 6 bases, with 12 bases lying between them. CDR3 length: 13 residues. The CDR3 loop reads CASSFDREVEQYF. DNA for the CDR3: TGTGCCAGCAGCTTCGACCGAGAGGTCGAGCAGTACTTC.

About this clonotype: A much more abundant neighbour one base away suggests this may be a read error. The rearrangement uses TRBV5-1 and TRBJ2-5, with 7 bases that match TRBD2. Germline CDR1 SGHRS, CDR2 YFSETQ. V was pared by 1 base and J by 2 bases, with 2 bases of the junction left unmatched. The CDR3 loop spans 14 amino acids. The CDR3 DNA reads as TGCGCCAGCAGCTTGTTCGGGGGGCAAGAGACCCAGTACTTC. Protein sequence: CASSLFGGQETQYF.

This clonotype was seen a few times. The rearrangement uses TRBV19 and TRBJ1-6; 10 bases are a match to TRBD1. CDR1 and CDR2 (germline): LNHDA, SQIVND (reference sequence). The CDR3 sequence is 16 residues long. Trimming took 3 bases from V and 7 from J; bases not matched to a gene: 6. CDR3 amino acids: CASSILPGQGNSPLHF. The DNA for the CDR3 is TGTGCCAGTAGTATTTTGCCGGGACAGGGGAATTCACCCCTCCACTTT.

This clonotype came up a few times. This chain links TRBV20-1 with TRBJ1-5, with 8 bases lining up with TRBD1. Germline CDR1 and CDR2: DFQATT and SNEGSKA (reference sequence). The J segment lost 4 bases and the V segment lost 5 bases, leaving 4 bases of the junction unmatched. The CDR3 runs to 13 residues. The CDR3 sequence is CSALGQANQPQHF. The CDR3 nucleotides are TGCAGTGCTCTGGGACAGGCGAATCAGCCCCAGCATTTT.

This chain joins TRBV4-3 and TRBJ2-1, with a weak D call TRBD2 (6 bases). Germline V lookup: CDR1 LGHNA, CDR2 YSLEER. With 4 bases removed from V and 2 bases from J, the gap between germline ends came to 15 bases. The CDR3 length is 16 residues. The CDR3 coding sequence is TGCGCCAGCAGCCCATCACCGGGAGAGGCCTACAATGAGCAGTTCTTC. Protein sequence: CASSPSPGEAYNEQFF.

Many counts were recorded for this clonotype. The chain joins TRBV11-3 to TRBJ2-2; D perhaps matches TRBD1 (5 bases). V gave up 3 bases and J gave up 1 base, with 9 bases separating them. This CDR3 has 15 amino acids. Germline-derived CDR1 and CDR2 are SGHNT and YENEEA. The chain's CDR3 is CASSLGLGNTGELFF. The CDR3 bases are TGTGCCAGCAGCTTGGGGCTGGGGAACACCGGGGAGCTGTTTTTT.

CDR3: CSARLAGGETQYF. CDR3 sequence (DNA): TGCAGTGCTCGTCTAGCGGGAGGAGAGACCCAGTACTTC. The J gene is TRBJ2-5, the V gene TRBV20-1, with 11 positions matching TRBD2. The CDR3 loop spans 13 amino acids. The germline gives CDR1 DFQATT, CDR2 SNEGSKA (reference sequence). With 5 bases clipped from V and 4 bases from J, the junction kept 3 bases outside the gene matches.

This clonotype has a count of ten or more. The CDR3 here is CSARPSGWDEQFF. CDR3 bases: TGCAGTGCGAGGCCTAGCGGGTGGGATGAGCAGTTCTTC. The V call is TRBV20-1, the J call TRBJ2-1, with 8 bases fitting TRBD2. Germline assignment: CDR1 DFQATT and CDR2 SNEGSKA (reference sequence). This CDR3 has 13 residues. V was clipped by 6 bases and J by 8 bases; unmatched bases: 9.

This clonotype was found many times. J is TRBJ2-2 and V is TRBV12-3 or TRBV12-4, with TRBD2 matching 7 bases. V trimming: 2 bases; J trimming: 5 bases; junction bases outside the gene matches: 8. This CDR3 comprises 16 residues. Here the CDR3 reads CASSLRERGGTGELFF. The CDR3 DNA sequence: TGTGCCAGCAGTTTAAGGGAGCGGGGCGGGACCGGGGAGCTGTTTTTT.

This chain links TRBV7-3 with TRBJ2-7; 10 nucleotides match TRBD2. Germline V gene lookup returns CDR1 SGHTA and CDR2 FQGTGA. Trimming took 0 bases from V and 4 from J; bases not matched to a gene: 9. The CDR3 is made up of 17 amino acids. The CDR3 spells CASSLTGLAAAPYEQYF. The CDR3, as DNA: TGTGCCAGCAGCTTAACCGGACTAGCGGCCGCCCCTTACGAGCAGTACTTC.

This clonotype came up a few times. The chain links TRBV11-2 to TRBJ2-1; 12 positions agree with TRBD2. V was clipped by 5 bases and J by 8 bases; unmatched bases: 7. CDR3 length equals 15 residues. The germline CDR1 and CDR2 sequences are SGHAT and FQNNGV. The CDR3 is CASSPRLAGVDEQFF. The CDR3, as DNA: TGTGCCAGCAGCCCAAGACTAGCGGGAGTCGATGAGCAGTTCTTC.